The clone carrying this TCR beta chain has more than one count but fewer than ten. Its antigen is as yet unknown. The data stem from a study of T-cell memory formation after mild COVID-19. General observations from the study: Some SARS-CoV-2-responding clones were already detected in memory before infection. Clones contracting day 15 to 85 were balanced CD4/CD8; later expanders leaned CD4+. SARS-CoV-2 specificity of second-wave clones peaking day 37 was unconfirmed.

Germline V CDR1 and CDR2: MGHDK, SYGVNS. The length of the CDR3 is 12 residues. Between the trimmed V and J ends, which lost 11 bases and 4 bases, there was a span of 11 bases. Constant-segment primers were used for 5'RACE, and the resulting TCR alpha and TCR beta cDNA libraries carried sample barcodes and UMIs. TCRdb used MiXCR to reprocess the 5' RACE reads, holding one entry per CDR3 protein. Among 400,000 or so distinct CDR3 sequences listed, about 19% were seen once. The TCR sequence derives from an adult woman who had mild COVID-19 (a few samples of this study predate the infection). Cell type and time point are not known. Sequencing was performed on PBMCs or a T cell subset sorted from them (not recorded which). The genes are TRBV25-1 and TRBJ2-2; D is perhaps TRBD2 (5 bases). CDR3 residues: CAHGAVTGELFF. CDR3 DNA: TGTGCCCACGGAGCGGTCACCGGGGAGCTGTTTTTT.